The 25 T cell receptor beta chains below all came from one sample that was sequenced in a study of blood T cells in healthy people across ages. Through a sample-barcoded 5' primer and a J-beta primer mix, a second PCR was run for roughly 6 to 12 cycles. A single record per CDR3 protein comes from TCRdb applying MiXCR to the 5' RACE reads. The table includes hundreds of thousands of distinct CDR3 sequences, about 30% detected once. The sequenced sample consisted of blood. The receptor set was obtained from a woman over 75 in good health.

This clonotype was counted many times. The chain has TRBV5-1 and TRBJ2-3; D not certain. Deletions cut 1 base from V and 2 bases from J, with 11 bases between. The CDR3 contains 15 residues. The germline V gene has CDR1 SGHRS and CDR2 YFSETQ. CDR3 sequence (DNA): TGCGCCAGCAGCTTGTATCGCAGGAACACAGATACGCAGTATTTT. Residues: CASSLYRRNTDTQYF.

V gene TRBV7-9 combines with J gene TRBJ1-2, with 9 bases aligning to TRBD1. Germline assignment: CDR1 SEHNR and CDR2 FQNEAQ (reference sequence). V trimming: 11 bases; J trimming: 8 bases; junction bases outside the gene matches: 9. The CDR3 totals 12 residues. The CDR3 DNA is TGTGCCTCCGGGACAGGGACCGTAGGCTACACCTTC. It specifies CASGTGTVGYTF.

This clonotype was detected ten times or more. The chain is built from TRBV6-2 or TRBV6-3 and TRBJ2-1; maybe TRBD1 (6 bases). The CDR3 runs to 18 residues. Looked up from germline, CDR1 is MNHEY and CDR2 is SVGEGT. Between the trimmed V and J ends, which lost 2 bases and 6 bases, there was a span of 23 bases. The CDR3 DNA sequence: TGTGCCAGCAGTTACGCCACAGGGTCGGGCGGTCTGGCCAATGAGCAGTTCTTC. Translated: CASSYATGSGGLANEQFF.

The genes are TRBV25-1 and TRBJ1-1, with TRBD1 matching over 9 bases. CDR3 length: 15 amino acids. Unmatched junction bases numbered 6, after V lost 6 bases and J lost 1 base. Germline V lookup: CDR1 MGHDK, CDR2 SYGVNS. The CDR3 DNA reads TGTGCCAGCAGGACACAGGGGGCGCGGAACACTGAAGCTTTCTTT. Encoded protein: CASRTQGARNTEAFF.

In regard to this clonotype: A much larger clone differs from this one at a single base, so this may be a read error. In nucleotides, the CDR3 is TGTGCCAGCAGCCGCCCCGGGAGCAAGGAAAAACTGTTTTTT. Amino acid sequence: CASSRPGSKEKLFF. The V gene is TRBV7-2, the J gene TRBJ1-4; D is unresolved. Germline CDR1 SGHTA, CDR2 FQGNSA. CDR3 length: 14 residues. Trimming stripped 5 bases from V and 8 bases from J, with 15 bases between.

This clonotype was detected only a few times. This rearrangement joins TRBV5-6 to TRBJ1-2; the match to TRBD1 covers 9 bases. CDR1 and CDR2 from the germline V gene are SGHDT and YYEEEE. The CDR3 sequence is 15 residues long. With 4 bases clipped from V and 4 bases from J, the junction kept 8 bases outside the gene matches. CDR3 sequence (DNA): TGTGCCAGCAGCCTTGCGGGACAGGGCCTCTATGGCTACACCTTC. This gives the protein CASSLAGQGLYGYTF.

In the case of this clonotype: One junction end disagrees with the germline gene, perhaps due to a read error. CDR3 bases: TGTGCCGGCAGTAGCGGGGGGATGTTTTTTGGTGAGCAGTACTTC. Its protein product is CAGSSGGMFFGEQYF. The rearrangement uses TRBV28 and TRBJ2-5; 10 bases are shared with TRBD2. Germline V gene data show CDR1 as MDHEN and CDR2 as SYDVKM. This CDR3 is 15 amino acids long. The entire variable domain, with the rest obtained from reference TRBV28 and TRBJ2-5, is as follows: DVKVTQSSRYLVKRTGEKVFLECVQDMDHENMFWYRQDPGLGLRLIYFSYDVKMKEKGDIPEGYSVSREKKERFSLILESASTNQTSMYLCAGSSGGMFFGEQYFGPGTRLLVL.

This clonotype occurred a few times. The V gene is TRBV7-9, the J gene TRBJ1-1, with D maybe TRBD1 (6 bases). The CDR3 loop spans 15 amino acids. Germline V CDR1 and CDR2: SEHNR, FQNEAQ (reference sequence). The germline V and J ends were trimmed by 7 bases and 5 bases, with 20 bases remaining between them. The CDR3 DNA is TGTGCCAGCACCCCCAGGGGCCAGGGGTGGACTGAAGCTTTCTTT. It yields the protein CASTPRGQGWTEAFF.

About this clonotype: An end of the junction differs from the germline gene, which may be a read error. This chain joins TRBV6-2 or TRBV6-3 and TRBJ2-3, with TRBD1 identical over 7 bases. Looked up from germline, CDR1 is MNHEY and CDR2 is SVGEGT. The CDR3 spans 16 residues. CDR3 residues: CASRQNPGQRTDTRYF. Written as DNA, the CDR3 is TGTGCCAGCAGGCAAAATCCGGGACAGCGCACAGATACGCGGTATTTT.

The sample holds many counts of this clonotype. The rearrangement uses TRBV12-3 or TRBV12-4 and TRBJ1-5, with TRBD1 identical over 10 bases. Germline trimming cut 5 bases from V and 7 bases from J; bases unmatched to any gene: 5. The CDR3 spans 14 residues. The CDR3 DNA reads TGTGCCAGCAGTCAGACAGGGGGCGAGCAGCCCCAGCATTTT. The encoded protein is CASSQTGGEQPQHF.

This clonotype was seen repeatedly, ten times or more. This chain joins TRBV9 and TRBJ2-7; D remains unclear. Trimming pared 0 bases from V and 1 base from J, leaving 11 bases between. Germline CDR1 and CDR2: SGDLS and YYNGEE. This CDR3 has 15 amino acids. CDR3 DNA: TGTGCCAGCAGCGTAGGGACGGGTGCTTCCTACGAGCAGTACTTC. Its protein product is CASSVGTGASYEQYF.

This clonotype was picked up many times. The V and J genes are TRBV7-2 and TRBJ2-6, with D perhaps matching TRBD1 or TRBD2 (6 bases each). The CDR3 extends over 17 amino acids. Trimming shortened V by 2 bases and J by 0 bases, and 11 bases separated the two germline ends. Germline assignment: CDR1 SGHTA and CDR2 FQGNSA. DNA of the CDR3: TGTGCCAGCAGCTTAAGGGGGGCCTTCTCTGGGGCCAACGTCCTGACTTTC. Translation: CASSLRGAFSGANVLTF.

CDR3 bases: TGCGCCAGCAGCTTACTAGGTAGGGGGGCAGATACGCAGTATTTT. Translation: CASSLLGRGADTQYF. V and J are TRBV5-1 and TRBJ2-3, with D perhaps TRBD1 or TRBD2 (6 bases each). The germline V and J ends were trimmed by 2 bases and 4 bases, with 14 bases remaining between them. This CDR3 is 15 amino acids long. CDR1 is SGHRS and CDR2 is YFSETQ in the germline V gene.

This clonotype appeared many times. The rearrangement uses TRBV6-1 and TRBJ2-3; TRBD1 matches 8 bases. The V and J ends lost 7 bases and 1 base, in that order; junction bases with no gene match: 4. The CDR3 sequence is 14 residues long. The germline V gene has CDR1 MNHNS and CDR2 SASEGT. The CDR3 DNA follows: TGTGCCAGCACCCCGGGACAGGGCACAGATACGCAGTATTTT. It yields the protein CASTPGQGTDTQYF.

The chain combines TRBV6-5 with TRBJ1-6; TRBD1 is a possible D gene (5 bases). Trimming removed 5 bases from V and 14 bases from J, with 22 bases in between. The CDR3 loop spans 15 amino acids. Germline V gene sequence: CDR1 MNHEY, CDR2 SVGAGI. This chain's CDR3 is CASSRPGPSLGALHF. The CDR3 bases are TGTGCCAGCAGTAGACCGGGACCATCCTTGGGGGCCCTCCACTTT.

At least ten counts were recorded for this clonotype. V gene TRBV9 combines with J gene TRBJ2-5; TRBD1 is a possible D gene (5 bases). The germline gives CDR1 SGDLS, CDR2 YYNGEE. With 3 bases removed from V and 0 bases from J, the gap between germline ends came to 15 bases. The length of the CDR3 is 16 residues. In DNA form, the CDR3 reads TGTGCCAGCAGCGCCGGGCAGGGCAGATACCAAGAGACCCAGTACTTC. Encoded protein: CASSAGQGRYQETQYF.

The chain has TRBV20-1 and TRBJ2-1; the D gene is possibly TRBD2 (6 bases). Germline-derived CDR1 and CDR2 are DFQATT and SNEGSKA (reference sequence). This CDR3 has 19 residues. Trimming pared 5 bases from V and 10 bases from J, leaving 36 bases between. The CDR3 DNA sequence: TGCAGTGCTGGAGGGTTCCGTAACGGGCACTTAGGTACCATTTGGGAGCAGTTCTTC. Its translation: CSAGGFRNGHLGTIWEQFF.

Remarks on this clonotype: It may be a read error: a sequence one base away is much more abundant. The genes are TRBV7-8 and TRBJ2-5; D might be TRBD1 or TRBD2, each matching 5 bases. Trimming stripped 3 bases from V and 11 bases from J, with 19 bases between. Germline values: CDR1 SGHVS, CDR2 FQNEAQ. This CDR3 is 14 amino acids long. The CDR3 here is CASSFEGPYNEQYF. The CDR3 nucleotides are TGTGCCAGCAGCTTTGAGGGACCTTACAATGAGCAGTACTTC.

In its sample, this clonotype was seen many times. This chain uses TRBV3-1 with TRBJ2-6; D is ambiguous. The CDR3 extends over 16 amino acids. Trimming pared 0 bases from V and 4 bases from J, leaving 10 bases between. Per germline, CDR1 LGHDT and CDR2 YNNKEL (reference sequence). CDR3 loop: CASSQDMGSGANVLTF. In nucleotides, the CDR3 is TGTGCCAGCAGCCAAGATATGGGGTCCGGGGCCAACGTCCTGACTTTC.

This clonotype was counted many times. The CDR3 protein is CASSRRTGGYNEQFF. The CDR3 DNA sequence: TGTGCCAGCAGTCGAAGGACAGGGGGCTACAATGAGCAGTTCTTC. This chain uses TRBV28 with TRBJ2-1; 10 bases are a match to TRBD1. CDR1 and CDR2 (germline): MDHEN, SYDVKM. This CDR3 is built from 15 residues. With V trimmed by 5 bases and J by 3 bases, 4 bases remained unmatched.

This clonotype was picked up a small number of times. The chain is built from TRBV2 and TRBJ1-6, with D hard to call. V was shortened by 8 bases and J by 7 bases, with 15 bases between the two germline ends. Germline CDR1 is SNHLY and CDR2 is FYNNEI. CDR3 length: 14 residues. CDR3 sequence (DNA): TGTGCCAGCGCCGCGGTCGCGGGGAATTCACCCCTCCACTTT. Translating gives CASAAVAGNSPLHF.

This clonotype appeared many times. The chain links TRBV5-1 to TRBJ1-4; TRBD1 aligns across 7 bases. Trimming removed 4 bases from V and 1 base from J; junction bases left unmatched: 4. CDR3 size: 15 residues. Per the germline V gene, CDR1 is SGHRS and CDR2 is YFSETQ. As DNA, the CDR3 is TGCGCCAGCAGCGCACGACAGGGAACTAATGAAAAACTGTTTTTT. Translation gives CASSARQGTNEKLFF.

V is TRBV7-3 and J is TRBJ2-3; D gene ambiguous. The CDR3 consists of 13 residues. Per germline, CDR1 SGHTA and CDR2 FQGTGA. Trimming cost V 4 bases and J 6 bases, with 11 bases left between them. CDR3 loop: CASSSRPRDTQYF. The CDR3 DNA reads TGTGCCAGCAGCTCAAGACCTCGGGATACGCAGTATTTT. Variable domain in full (rest from reference TRBV7-3 and TRBJ2-3): GAGVSQTPSNKVTEKGKYVELRCDPISGHTALYWYRQSLGQGPEFLIYFQGTGAADDSGLPNDRFFAVRPEGSVSTLKIQRTERGDSAVYLCASSSRPRDTQYFGPGTRLTVL.

The V gene is TRBV3-1, the J gene TRBJ1-3, with D perhaps TRBD1 (5 bases). Trimming cost V 5 bases and J 0 bases, with 14 bases left between them. The CDR3 covers 16 residues. CDR1 and CDR2 from the germline V gene are LGHDT and YNNKEL (reference sequence). As DNA, the CDR3 is TGTGCCAGCAGCACCCAAAAAACAGGCTCTGGAAACACCATATATTTT. Its protein is CASSTQKTGSGNTIYF.

In its sample, this clonotype was seen a few times. A read error may be the cause here, since a much bigger clone is one base away. The chain employs TRBV20-1 and TRBJ2-7; 10 nucleotides match TRBD2. The DNA end is more similar to TRBJ2-5, so the J call may be wrong. The CDR3 consists of 15 residues. CDR1 DFQATT and CDR2 SNEGSKA come from the germline V gene (reference sequence). In nucleotides, the CDR3 is TGCAGTGCTAGATCTAGCGGGGGACTCCAAGGGACCCAGTACTTC. Translated, it gives CSARSSGGLQGTQYF.